Described below is a single TCR beta chain sequence and its context. Its antigen is currently unknown. This record belongs to a study of cytomegalovirus exposure and HLA in healthy donors. General study points: Reportedly, HLA-A and HLA-B alleles of most subjects were accurately predicted from TCR beta. An Asian-associated ancestry cluster reportedly showed fewer N-insertions than the approximately 650-donor mean in a later analysis. It was assumed in the presence/absence analyses that sequencing depth was roughly uniform across donors. Data from an earlier analysis indicated that most TCR beta V segments were productive either about 87% or about 30% of the time.

13 Jbeta primers and 60 Vbeta primers were used for the PCR. Clones were sequenced by immunoSEQ multiplex PCR, and TCRdb holds only the in-frame ones, with some missing. Among tens of thousands of clones listed, about 89% were seen once. The CDR3 consists of 15 residues. Per the germline V gene, CDR1 is MNHNS and CDR2 is SASEGT. Trimming shortened V by 6 bases and J by 0 bases, and 15 bases separated the two germline ends. The chain has TRBV6-1 and TRBJ2-7; D is possibly TRBD1 (6 bases). The TCR comes from a man in his thirties or forties in good health and CMV-seropositive. Sequencing was done on a sample of PBMCs. Written as DNA, the CDR3 is TGTGCCAGCAGCCGACAGGCAATAAACTCCTACGAGCAGTACTTC. It translates to CASSRQAINSYEQYF.